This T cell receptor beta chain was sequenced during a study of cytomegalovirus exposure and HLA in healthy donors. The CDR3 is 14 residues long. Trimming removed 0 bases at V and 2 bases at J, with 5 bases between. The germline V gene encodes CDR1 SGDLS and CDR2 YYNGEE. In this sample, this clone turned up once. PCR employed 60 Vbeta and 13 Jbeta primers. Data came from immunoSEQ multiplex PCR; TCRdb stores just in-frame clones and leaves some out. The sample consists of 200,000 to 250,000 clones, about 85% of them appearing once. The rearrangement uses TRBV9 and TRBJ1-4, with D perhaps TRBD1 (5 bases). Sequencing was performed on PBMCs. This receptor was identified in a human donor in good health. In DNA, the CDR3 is TGTGCCAGCAGCGTAGAGGGGACTAATGAAAAACTGTTTTTT. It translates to CASSVEGTNEKLFF.